The T cell receptor beta chain described here comes from a study of control samples from healthy donors and cancer patients. There are 14 residues in the CDR3. Germline values: CDR1 MNHEY, CDR2 SVGAGI. V lost 5 bases, J lost 3 bases, and 4 bases stayed unmatched. Method: immunoSEQ multiplex PCR; TCRdb's copy keeps in-frame clones and lacks some. The sample carries some 120,000 clones, 75% to 95% recorded once. This TCR was recovered from a man in his late teens or twenties in good health. Input material: blood. The V call is TRBV6-5, the J call TRBJ1-5; 7 nucleotides agree with TRBD1. The CDR3 loop reads CASSRDRVNQPQHF. The DNA for the CDR3 is TGTGCCAGCAGTCGGGACAGAGTCAATCAGCCCCAGCATTTT.